The T cell receptor beta chain under discussion was sequenced for a study of OX40 agonist ivuxolimab in advanced cancers. The length of the CDR3 is 14 residues. The V end was cut by 7 bases, the J end by 4 bases, with 17 bases between. Germline loops: CDR1 MDHEN, CDR2 SYDVKM. The investigators sampled blood at baseline, at cycle 4 day 1, and at cycle 7 day 1. Profiling relied on immunoSEQ multiplex PCR, and the TCRdb table lists in-frame clones only, not all of them. The data show tens of thousands of clones, with about 80% seen just once and about 1.5% held by the top ten. The chain joins TRBV28 to TRBJ2-7; the D is unclear. The starting material was CD4+ or CD8+ T cells sorted from blood, obtained in a trial of the OX40 agonist ivuxolimab. The receptor's source is an adult with an advanced solid tumor such as melanoma, head and neck, liver or kidney cancer. The CDR3 protein is CASIRSGPRYEQYF. The CDR3 nucleotides are TGTGCCAGCATCCGTTCCGGGCCGCGGTACGAGCAGTACTTC.